The entry below describes one T cell receptor beta chain. Its target is not known. This CDR3 is 18 amino acids long. Per the germline V gene, CDR1 is SGDLS and CDR2 is YYNGEE. V shed 3 bases, J shed 5 bases, and the junction held 16 bases outside the gene matches. The data stem from a study of cytomegalovirus exposure and HLA in healthy donors. Study information: Per a later analysis, the roughly 690 first-cohort and 110 or so validation repertoires shared one platform.

Study results and caveats: Cytomegalovirus-associated status was assigned to 150 or so TCR beta chains. The classifier reportedly diagnosed cytomegalovirus status with high specificity and sensitivity.

Produced via immunoSEQ multiplex PCR; TCRdb's table is partial and in-frame only. Of roughly 120,000 clones in the sample, roughly 90% were seen once. This TCR was recovered from a young woman in good health and CMV-seropositive. The rearrangement links TRBV9 to TRBJ2-3; 9 nucleotides line up with TRBD2. Sequenced input: PBMCs. The DNA for the CDR3 is TGTGCCAGCAGCGCGAACCCCGGGCTAGCGGGATCGGTAGATACGCAGTATTTT. This gives the protein CASSANPGLAGSVDTQYF.